Given below is one T cell receptor beta chain in context. This record comes from a study of CD4 T cell repertoires in COVID-19. This CDR3 comprises 15 residues. Germline-derived CDR1 and CDR2 are SGHAT and FQNNGV. The J segment lost 6 bases and the V segment lost 3 bases, leaving 7 bases of the junction unmatched. These memory T cells were uncultured and sequenced directly after ex vivo isolation. Assay used: immunoSEQ multiplex PCR; TCRdb lists only in-frame clones, some missing. Among about 24,000 clones listed, over 85% were seen once. The rearrangement uses TRBV11-2 and TRBJ2-1; 8 nucleotides line up with TRBD2. Sequences were derived from circulating follicular helper CD4+ T cells (cTfh) from blood, sampled before the COVID-19 pandemic. This TCR was recovered from a human donor who had COVID-19. The CDR3 reads CASSFGTRIGNEQFF. CDR3 nucleotides: TGTGCCAGCAGCTTTGGGACTAGAATTGGCAATGAGCAGTTCTTC.